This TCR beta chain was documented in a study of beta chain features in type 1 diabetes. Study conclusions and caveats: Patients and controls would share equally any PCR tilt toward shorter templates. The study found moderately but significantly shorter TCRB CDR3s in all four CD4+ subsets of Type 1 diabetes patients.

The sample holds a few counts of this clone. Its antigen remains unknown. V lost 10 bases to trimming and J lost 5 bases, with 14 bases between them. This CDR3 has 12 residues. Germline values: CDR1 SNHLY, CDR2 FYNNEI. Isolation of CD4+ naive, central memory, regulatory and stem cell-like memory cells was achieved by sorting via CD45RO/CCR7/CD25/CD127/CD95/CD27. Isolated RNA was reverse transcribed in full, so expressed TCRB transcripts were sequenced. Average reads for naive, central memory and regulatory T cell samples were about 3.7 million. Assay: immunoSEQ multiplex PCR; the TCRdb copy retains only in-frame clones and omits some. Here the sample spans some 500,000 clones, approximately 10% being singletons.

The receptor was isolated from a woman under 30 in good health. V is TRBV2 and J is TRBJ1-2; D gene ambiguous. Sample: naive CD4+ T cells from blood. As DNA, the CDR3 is TGTGCCAACGGGGAGTCGGGGTATGGCTACACCTTC. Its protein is CANGESGYGYTF.